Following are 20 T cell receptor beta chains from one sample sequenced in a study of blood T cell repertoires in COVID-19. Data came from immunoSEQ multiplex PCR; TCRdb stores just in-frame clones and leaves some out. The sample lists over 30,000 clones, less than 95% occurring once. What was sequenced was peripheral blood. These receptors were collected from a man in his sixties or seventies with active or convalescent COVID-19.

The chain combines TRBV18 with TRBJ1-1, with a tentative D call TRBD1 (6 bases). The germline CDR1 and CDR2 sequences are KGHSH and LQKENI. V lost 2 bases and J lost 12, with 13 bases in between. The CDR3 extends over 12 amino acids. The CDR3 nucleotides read TGTGCCAGCTCACCAGGGGGGGCGATGTCTTTCTTT. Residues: CASSPGGAMSFF.

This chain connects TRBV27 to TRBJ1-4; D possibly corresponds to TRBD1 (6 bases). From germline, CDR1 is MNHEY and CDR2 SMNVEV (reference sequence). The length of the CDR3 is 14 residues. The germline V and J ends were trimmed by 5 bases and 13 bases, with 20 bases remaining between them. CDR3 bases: TGTGCCAGCAGTCCGCAGGGGCTCCCCGCGGGACTGTTTTTT. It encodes CASSPQGLPAGLFF.

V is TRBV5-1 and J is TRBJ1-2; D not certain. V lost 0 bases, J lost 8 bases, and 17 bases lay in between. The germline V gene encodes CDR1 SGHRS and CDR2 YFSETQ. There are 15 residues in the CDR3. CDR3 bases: TGCGCCAGCAGCTTGGTTTTTCGCCAGGTGGGCGGCTACACCTTC. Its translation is CASSLVFRQVGGYTF.

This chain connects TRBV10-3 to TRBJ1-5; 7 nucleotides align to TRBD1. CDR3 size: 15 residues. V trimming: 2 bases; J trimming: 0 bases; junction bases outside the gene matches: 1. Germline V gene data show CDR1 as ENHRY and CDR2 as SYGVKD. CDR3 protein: CAISEGQASNQPQHF. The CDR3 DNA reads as TGTGCCATCAGTGAGGGACAGGCTAGCAATCAGCCCCAGCATTTT.

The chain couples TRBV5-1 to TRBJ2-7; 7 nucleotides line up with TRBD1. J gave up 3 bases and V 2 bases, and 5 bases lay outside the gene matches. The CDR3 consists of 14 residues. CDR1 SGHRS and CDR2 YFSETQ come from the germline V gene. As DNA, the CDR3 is TGCGCCAGCAGCTTAGACAGGGTTCTCTACGAGCAGTACTTC. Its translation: CASSLDRVLYEQYF.

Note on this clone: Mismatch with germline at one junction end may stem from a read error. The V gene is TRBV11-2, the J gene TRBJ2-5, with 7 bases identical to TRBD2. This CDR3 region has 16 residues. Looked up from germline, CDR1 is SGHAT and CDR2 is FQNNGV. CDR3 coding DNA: TGTGCCAGCAGCTACTCCCGGGGGGACGGTCAAGAGGCCCAGTACTTC. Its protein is CASSYSRGDGQEAQYF.

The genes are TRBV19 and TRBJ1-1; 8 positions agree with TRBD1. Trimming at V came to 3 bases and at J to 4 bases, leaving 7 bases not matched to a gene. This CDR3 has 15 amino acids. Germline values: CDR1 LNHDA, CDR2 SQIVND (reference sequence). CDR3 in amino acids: CASSMGRGRGTEAFF. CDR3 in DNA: TGTGCCAGTAGTATGGGCAGGGGGCGCGGCACTGAAGCTTTCTTT. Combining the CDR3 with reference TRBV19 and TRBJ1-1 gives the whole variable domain DGGITQSPKYLFRKEGQNVTLSCEQNLNHDAMYWYRQDPGQGLRLIYYSQIVNDFQKGDIAEGYSVSREKKESFPLTVTSAQKNPTAFYLCASSMGRGRGTEAFFGQGTRLTVV.

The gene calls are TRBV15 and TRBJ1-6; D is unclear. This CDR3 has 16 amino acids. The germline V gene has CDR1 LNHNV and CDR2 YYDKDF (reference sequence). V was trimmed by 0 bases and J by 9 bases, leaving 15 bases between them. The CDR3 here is CATSRDPPYTGSPLHF. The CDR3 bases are TGTGCCACCAGCAGAGATCCCCCCTATACCGGTTCACCCCTCCACTTT. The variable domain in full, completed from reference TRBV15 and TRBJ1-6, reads DAMVIQNPRYQVTQFGKPVTLSCSQTLNHNVMYWYQQKSSQAPKLLFHYYDKDFNNEADTPDNFQSRRPNTSFCFLDIRSPGLGDTAMYLCATSRDPPYTGSPLHFGNGTRLTVT.

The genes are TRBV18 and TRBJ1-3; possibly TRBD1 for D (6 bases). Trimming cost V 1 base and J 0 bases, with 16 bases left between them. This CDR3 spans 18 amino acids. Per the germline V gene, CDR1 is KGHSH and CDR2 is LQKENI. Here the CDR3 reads CASSPLSAGQSSGNTIYF. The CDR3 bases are TGTGCCAGCTCACCACTATCCGCCGGACAGAGCTCTGGAAACACCATATATTTT.

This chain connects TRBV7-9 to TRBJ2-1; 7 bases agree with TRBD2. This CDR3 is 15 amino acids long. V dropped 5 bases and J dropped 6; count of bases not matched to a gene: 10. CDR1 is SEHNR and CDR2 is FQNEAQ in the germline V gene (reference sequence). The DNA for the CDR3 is TGTGCCAGCAGCCCCGGGGGGACCGAGGCCAATGAGCAGTTCTTC. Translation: CASSPGGTEANEQFF.

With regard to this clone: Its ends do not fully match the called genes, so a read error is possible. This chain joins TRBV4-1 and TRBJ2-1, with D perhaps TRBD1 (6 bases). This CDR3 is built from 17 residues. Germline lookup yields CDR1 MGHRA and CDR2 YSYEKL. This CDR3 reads CARSRRGRPGVSNEQFF. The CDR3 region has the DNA TGCGCCCGCAGCCGGCGTGGTCGGCCAGGGGTGTCCAATGAGCAGTTCTTC.

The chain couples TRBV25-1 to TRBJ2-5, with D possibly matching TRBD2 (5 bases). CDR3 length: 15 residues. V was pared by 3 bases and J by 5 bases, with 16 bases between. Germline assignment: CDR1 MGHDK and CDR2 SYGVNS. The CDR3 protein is CASSELAAGPETQYF. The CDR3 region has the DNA TGTGCCAGCAGTGAGCTCGCGGCGGGCCCCGAGACCCAGTACTTC. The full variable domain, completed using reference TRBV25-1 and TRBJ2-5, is EADIYQTPRYLVIGTGKKITLECSQTMGHDKMYWYQQDPGMELHLIHYSYGVNSTEKGDLSSESTVSRIRTEHFPLTLESARPSHTSQYLCASSELAAGPETQYFGPGTRLLVL.

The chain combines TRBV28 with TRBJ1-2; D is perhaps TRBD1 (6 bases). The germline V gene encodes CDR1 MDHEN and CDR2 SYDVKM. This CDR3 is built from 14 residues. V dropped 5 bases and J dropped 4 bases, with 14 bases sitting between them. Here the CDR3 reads CASSRSGHSYGYTF. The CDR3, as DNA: TGTGCCAGCAGTCGATCGGGACATTCCTATGGCTACACCTTC.

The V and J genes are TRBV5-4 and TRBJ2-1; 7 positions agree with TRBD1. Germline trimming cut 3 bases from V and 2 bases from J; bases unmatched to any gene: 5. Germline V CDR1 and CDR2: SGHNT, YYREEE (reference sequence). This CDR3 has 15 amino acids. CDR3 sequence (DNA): TGTGCCAGCAGCTCACCGGGACAGACCTACAATGAGCAGTTCTTC. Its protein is CASSSPGQTYNEQFF.

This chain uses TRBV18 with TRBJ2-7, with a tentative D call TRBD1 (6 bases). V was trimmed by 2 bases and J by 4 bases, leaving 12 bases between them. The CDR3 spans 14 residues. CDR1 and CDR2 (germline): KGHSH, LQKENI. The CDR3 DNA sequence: TGTGCCAGCTCACCAACCAGGGGAGCTTACGAGCAGTACTTC. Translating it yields CASSPTRGAYEQYF.

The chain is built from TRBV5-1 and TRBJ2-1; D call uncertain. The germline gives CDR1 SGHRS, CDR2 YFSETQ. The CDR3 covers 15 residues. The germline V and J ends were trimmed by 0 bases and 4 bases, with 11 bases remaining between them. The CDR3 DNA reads TGCGCCAGCAGCTTGGAAGCTTCACCGTACAATGAGCAGTTCTTC. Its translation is CASSLEASPYNEQFF.

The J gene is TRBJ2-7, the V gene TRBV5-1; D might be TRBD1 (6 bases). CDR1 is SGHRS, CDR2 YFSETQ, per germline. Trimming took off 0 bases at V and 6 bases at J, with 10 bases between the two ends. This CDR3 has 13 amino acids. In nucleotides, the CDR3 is TGCGCCAGCAGCTTGGGCACAGGGAGCGAGCAGTACTTC. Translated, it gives CASSLGTGSEQYF.

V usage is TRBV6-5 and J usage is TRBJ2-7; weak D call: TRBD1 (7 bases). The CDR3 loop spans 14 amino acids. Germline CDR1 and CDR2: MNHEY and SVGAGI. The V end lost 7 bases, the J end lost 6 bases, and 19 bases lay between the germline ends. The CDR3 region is CASNFRGASGEQYF. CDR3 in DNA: TGTGCCAGCAATTTCAGGGGGGCCAGCGGCGAGCAGTACTTC.

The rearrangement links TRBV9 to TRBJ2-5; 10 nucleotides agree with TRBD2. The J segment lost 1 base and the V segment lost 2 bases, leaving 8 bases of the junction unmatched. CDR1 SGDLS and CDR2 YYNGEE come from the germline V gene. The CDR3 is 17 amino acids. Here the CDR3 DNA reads TGTGCCAGCAGCGTCGGTAACCTAGCGGGAGCCCAAGAGACCCAGTACTTC. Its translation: CASSVGNLAGAQETQYF.

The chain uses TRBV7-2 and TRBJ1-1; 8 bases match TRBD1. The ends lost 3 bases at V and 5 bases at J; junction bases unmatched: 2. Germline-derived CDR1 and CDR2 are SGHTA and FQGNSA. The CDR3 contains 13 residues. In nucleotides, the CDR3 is TGTGCCAGCAGCTTCGACAGGGGAACTGAAGCTTTCTTT. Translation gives CASSFDRGTEAFF.